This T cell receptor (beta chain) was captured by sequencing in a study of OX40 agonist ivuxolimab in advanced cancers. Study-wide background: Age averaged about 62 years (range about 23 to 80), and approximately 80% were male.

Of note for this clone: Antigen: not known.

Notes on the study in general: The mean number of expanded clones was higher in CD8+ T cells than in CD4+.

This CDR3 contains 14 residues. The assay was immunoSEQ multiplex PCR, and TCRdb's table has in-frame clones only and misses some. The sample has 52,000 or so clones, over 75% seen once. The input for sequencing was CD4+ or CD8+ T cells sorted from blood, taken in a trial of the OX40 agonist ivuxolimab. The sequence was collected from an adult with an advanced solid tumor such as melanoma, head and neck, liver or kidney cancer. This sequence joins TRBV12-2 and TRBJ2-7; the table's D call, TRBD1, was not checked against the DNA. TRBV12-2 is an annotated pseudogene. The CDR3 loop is CASRPRDTANEQYF. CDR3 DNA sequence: TGTGCAAGTCGCCCCCGGGACACCGCCAACGAGCAGTACTTC.